Below, 32 T cell receptor beta chains from the same sample are listed, as sequenced in a study of CD8+CD57+ T cells in acquired aplastic anemia. Genomic DNA, the template, was used for profiling of the TCR beta VDJ and CDR3. TCRdb ran MiXCR on the reads and lists one entry per CDR3 protein. The sample consists of under 150,000 distinct CDR3 sequences, 30% to 45% of them appearing once. Sequencing was done on patients that had shown CD8+CD57+ cell expansion by flow cytometry. Sequencing was carried out using sorted CD4+, CD8+, or CD8+CD57+ T cells (not recorded which) from PBMCs. The receptors originated from a human donor with aplastic anemia.

This clonotype was observed many times. The rearrangement links TRBV19 to TRBJ2-1; TRBD2 is a possible D gene (6 bases). This CDR3 has 15 residues. The germline V gene encodes CDR1 LNHDA and CDR2 SQIVND (reference sequence). The V end was cut by 3 bases, the J end by 4 bases, with 13 bases between. CDR3 in amino acids: CASSMRDVGYNEQFF. CDR3 bases: TGTGCCAGTAGTATGCGGGACGTCGGATACAATGAGCAGTTCTTC.

This clonotype was counted only a few times. The CDR3 coding sequence is TGCAGCGTTCGGGAGAGGGAAGGGGTCAGTTCACCCCTCCACTTT. Protein product: CSVREREGVSSPLHF. The chain combines TRBV29-1 with TRBJ1-6; weak D call: TRBD1 (5 bases). Germline V lookup: CDR1 SQVTM, CDR2 ANQGSEA. Trimming stripped 5 bases from V and 9 bases from J, with 20 bases between. The CDR3 consists of 15 residues.

This clonotype was counted ten times or more. The chain joins TRBV19 to TRBJ2-7; D is undetermined. V lost 1 base and J lost 4, with 11 bases in between. There are 14 residues in the CDR3. CDR1 is LNHDA, CDR2 SQIVND, per germline (reference sequence). CDR3 loop: CASSIVIWEYEQYF. In nucleotides, the CDR3 is TGTGCCAGTAGTATAGTAATTTGGGAATACGAGCAGTACTTC.

On this clonotype: A single base separates this from a much larger clone, so it may be a read error. The chain employs TRBV5-6 and TRBJ1-3; D ambiguous. The CDR3 consists of 15 residues. V gave up 2 bases and J gave up 3 bases, with 12 bases separating them. Germline values: CDR1 SGHDT, CDR2 YYEEEE. The chain's CDR3 is CASSFGHLFGNTIYF. The CDR3 DNA reads TGTGCCAGCAGCTTCGGTCACCTCTTTGGAAACACCATATATTTT.

The rearrangement links TRBV15 to TRBJ2-2, with 9 bases lining up with TRBD1. The ends lost 2 bases at V and 7 bases at J; junction bases unmatched: 11. CDR3 length: 17 amino acids. Germline loops: CDR1 LNHNV, CDR2 YYDKDF (reference sequence). For the CDR3, the DNA is TGTGCCACCAGCAGAAATTCCGGGACAGGGTACGTCGGGGAGCTGTTTTTT. It codes for CATSRNSGTGYVGELFF. Full variable domain (missing parts from reference TRBV15 and TRBJ2-2): DAMVIQNPRYQVTQFGKPVTLSCSQTLNHNVMYWYQQKSSQAPKLLFHYYDKDFNNEADTPDNFQSRRPNTSFCFLDIRSPGLGDTAMYLCATSRNSGTGYVGELFFGEGSRLTVL.

This clonotype was seen a handful of times. This rearrangement joins TRBV20-1 to TRBJ2-2; 11 nucleotides align to TRBD1. Trimming cost V 5 bases and J 5 bases; bases outside gene matches: 4. This CDR3 contains 14 residues. Germline CDR1 reads DFQATT; CDR2 reads SNEGSKA (reference sequence). This CDR3 is CSARTGGWTGELFF. The CDR3 coding sequence is TGCAGTGCTCGGACAGGGGGCTGGACCGGGGAGCTGTTTTTT.

The chain links TRBV11-1 to TRBJ2-1, with D tentatively TRBD1 (6 bases). The V and J ends lost 6 bases and 3 bases respectively, with 18 bases between them. CDR1 SGHAT and CDR2 FQDESV come from the germline V gene (reference sequence). CDR3 length: 16 residues. The DNA for the CDR3 is TGTGCCAGCAGTGTGCGTCGGGTGGGACACTACAATGAGCAGTTCTTC. It codes for CASSVRRVGHYNEQFF.

This clonotype has at least ten counts. The V call is TRBV2, the J call TRBJ2-2; no firm D call. This CDR3 is 13 amino acids long. V lost 7 bases, J lost 1 base, and 7 bases lay in between. In germline, CDR1 is SNHLY, CDR2 FYNNEI. The CDR3 nucleotides are TGTGCCAGCATGGCAGGGAACACCGGGGAGCTGTTTTTT. Protein product: CASMAGNTGELFF.

The rearrangement links TRBV2 to TRBJ2-5; 12 positions match TRBD2. Germline V gene sequence: CDR1 SNHLY, CDR2 FYNNEI. This CDR3 spans 17 amino acids. V was pared by 3 bases and J by 3 bases, with 8 bases of the junction left unmatched. In nucleotides, the CDR3 is TGTGCCAGCAGTGAGGTGGTGGCTAGCGGGAGGGAAGAGACCCAGTACTTC. This gives the protein CASSEVVASGREETQYF.

This clonotype was counted many times. The chain couples TRBV7-2 to TRBJ1-1, with D perhaps TRBD1 (5 bases). The germline CDR1 and CDR2 sequences are SGHTA and FQGNSA. Trimming pared 8 bases from V and 10 bases from J, leaving 14 bases between. This CDR3 has 11 residues. The CDR3 coding sequence is TGTGCCAGCGGCCAGGGAGTGGGAGCTTTCTTT. The encoded protein is CASGQGVGAFF.

The chain is built from TRBV11-3 and TRBJ2-7; possibly TRBD2 for D (5 bases). CDR3 length equals 14 residues. Germline CDR1 and CDR2: SGHNT and YENEEA. V was cut by 5 bases and J by 2 bases, with 13 bases left in between. In DNA, the CDR3 is TGTGCCAGCAGCCAGGACTGGGCTACCTACGAGCAGTACTTC. This encodes CASSQDWATYEQYF. Full variable domain (rest looked up from reference TRBV11-3 and TRBJ2-7): EAGVVQSPRYKIIEKKQPVAFWCNPISGHNTLYWYLQNLGQGPELLIRYENEEAVDDSQLPKDRFSAERLKGVDSTLKIQPAELGDSAVYLCASSQDWATYEQYFGPGTRLTVT.

The table lists this clonotype with a few counts. A much larger clone differs from this one at a single base, so this may be a read error. The rearrangement uses TRBV6-5 and TRBJ2-7; possibly TRBD2 for D (6 bases). Germline CDR1 MNHEY, CDR2 SVGAGI. V was trimmed by 3 bases and J by 2 bases, leaving 14 bases between them. The CDR3 covers 15 residues. CDR3 region: CASSYTGELPYEQYV. The CDR3 DNA follows: TGTGCCAGCAGTTATACGGGGGAACTCCCCTACGAGCAGTACGTC.

A word on this clonotype: An end of the junction differs from the germline gene, which may be a read error. The rearrangement links TRBV10-3 to TRBJ2-6, with TRBD1 matching over 8 bases. This CDR3 has 16 amino acids. CDR1 is ENHRY, CDR2 SYGVKD, per germline. The CDR3 sequence: CATSVGTGGGANVLTF. CDR3 DNA: TGTGCCACCAGTGTCGGGACAGGTGGTGGGGCCAACGTCCTGACTTTC.

This clonotype has a count of ten or more. The chain carries TRBV5-6 and TRBJ2-7, with D unresolved. Germline values: CDR1 SGHDT, CDR2 YYEEEE. The CDR3 has 16 amino acids. The V gene lost 4 bases and the J gene lost 0 bases, with 17 bases spanning the gap. The CDR3 DNA reads as TGTGCCAGCAGCCAATTAGGGCGTCTTAGCTCCTACGAGCAGTACTTC. Translated: CASSQLGRLSSYEQYF. The full variable domain, rest sourced from reference TRBV5-6 and TRBJ2-7, is DAGVTQSPTHLIKTRGQQVTLRCSPKSGHDTVSWYQQALGQGPQFIFQYYEEEERQRGNFPDRFSGHQFPNYSSELNVNALLLGDSALYLCASSQLGRLSSYEQYFGPGTRLTVT.

This clonotype turned up a few times. V usage is TRBV7-7 and J usage is TRBJ2-5; possible D gene TRBD1, 5 bases. Germline CDR1 and CDR2: SSHAT and FNYEAQ (reference sequence). V was shortened by 2 bases and J by 1 base, with 11 bases between the two germline ends. The CDR3 runs to 15 residues. The DNA for the CDR3 is TGTGCCAGCAGCTTAACAGGTGCTTCCCAAGAGACCCAGTACTTC. Translation: CASSLTGASQETQYF.

This clonotype was seen more than once but under ten times. The CDR3 DNA reads TGTGCCAGTCGCGGGGCCGATAACACCGGGGAGCTGTTTTTT. It encodes CASRGADNTGELFF. The J gene is TRBJ2-2, the V gene TRBV19, with D perhaps matching TRBD2 (6 bases). The CDR3 has 14 amino acids. V was clipped by 8 bases and J by 2 bases, with 12 bases between them. Germline CDR1 reads LNHDA; CDR2 reads SQIVND (reference sequence).

This chain uses TRBV14 with TRBJ2-2; unclear D gene. The CDR3 has 13 residues. With 3 bases removed from V and 6 bases from J, the gap between germline ends came to 8 bases. CDR1 and CDR2 (germline): SGHDN, FVKESK. In nucleotides, the CDR3 is TGTGCCAGCAGCCACTACAATGCCGGGGAGCTGTTTTTT. Amino acids: CASSHYNAGELFF.

The J gene is TRBJ1-2, the V gene TRBV4-1; D possibly corresponds to TRBD1 (5 bases). Per germline, CDR1 MGHRA and CDR2 YSYEKL. The CDR3 covers 13 residues. Trimming removed 7 bases at V and 3 bases at J, with 12 bases between. This chain's CDR3 is CASTQGRDYGYTF. Here the CDR3 DNA reads TGCGCCAGCACCCAGGGACGTGACTATGGCTACACCTTC.

This chain joins TRBV5-6 and TRBJ2-5, with 12 nucleotides matching TRBD2. V lost 2 bases, J lost 1 base, and 12 bases stayed unmatched. The germline V gene has CDR1 SGHDT and CDR2 YYEEEE. This CDR3 contains 19 residues. DNA for the CDR3: TGTGCCAGCAGCTTCGGTGGTCCTAGCGGGGGGGCAGTCCAAGAGACCCAGTACTTC. This gives the protein CASSFGGPSGGAVQETQYF.

This clonotype was recorded only once. One base away lies a much larger clone, so this may be a sequencing read error. V gene TRBV11-1 combines with J gene TRBJ2-2, with 8 bases fitting TRBD2. After removal of 3 bases from V and 9 bases from J, the junction contained 12 bases not matched to a gene. This CDR3 comprises 16 residues. Per the germline V gene, CDR1 is SGHAT and CDR2 is FQDESV (reference sequence). CDR3 residues: CASSFRTSPRPRELFF. CDR3 DNA sequence: TGTGCCAGCAGCTTTCGGACTAGCCCGCGACCCAGGGAGCTGTTTTTT.

This clonotype was detected ten times or more. V is TRBV6-1 and J is TRBJ1-2, with D possibly being TRBD1 (5 bases). The V end lost 6 bases, the J end lost 3 bases, and 14 bases lay between the germline ends. This CDR3 has 14 residues. Germline lookup yields CDR1 MNHNS and CDR2 SASEGT. The CDR3 DNA follows: TGTGCCAGCAGGGGGGGAGGGTTGCACTATGGCTACACCTTC. It yields the protein CASRGGGLHYGYTF.

This clonotype was observed many times. The chain has TRBV7-8 and TRBJ2-5, with unresolved D. CDR1 SGHVS and CDR2 FQNEAQ come from the germline V gene. V lost 1 base and J 4 bases, leaving 16 bases between the germline ends. The CDR3 spans 16 residues. The CDR3 region is CASSLVLRSPGETQYF. CDR3 DNA: TGTGCCAGCAGCTTAGTCTTACGGAGTCCAGGAGAGACCCAGTACTTC.

The chain links TRBV15 to TRBJ2-5; 8 positions match TRBD1. The CDR3 sequence is 14 residues long. Germline V gene data show CDR1 as LNHNV and CDR2 as YYDKDF (reference sequence). The V and J ends lost 1 base and 5 bases, in that order; junction bases with no gene match: 3. CDR3 sequence reads: CATSRARGRETQYF. The CDR3 DNA follows: TGTGCCACCAGCAGAGCCAGGGGGCGTGAGACCCAGTACTTC.

The chain has TRBV18 and TRBJ1-1; D remains unclear. The CDR3 covers 14 residues. V dropped 4 bases and J dropped 1 base, with 10 bases sitting between them. Germline V lookup: CDR1 KGHSH, CDR2 LQKENI. This CDR3 reads CASSRMGGNTEAFF. As DNA, the CDR3 is TGTGCCAGCTCACGGATGGGAGGGAACACTGAAGCTTTCTTT.

The chain carries TRBV25-1 and TRBJ2-7, with 9 nucleotides matching TRBD1. The CDR3 sequence is 15 residues long. Trimming removed 10 bases from V and 5 bases from J; junction bases left unmatched: 15. Germline V CDR1 and CDR2: MGHDK, SYGVNS. The CDR3 nucleotides read TGTGCCACCCAAGGCCGGGACAGGGTATTGAACGAGCAGTACTTC. Its translation is CATQGRDRVLNEQYF.

The J gene is TRBJ2-7, the V gene TRBV2, with D hard to call. The CDR3 runs to 10 residues. Germline CDR1 and CDR2: SNHLY and FYNNEI. Trimming took 6 bases from V and 7 from J, leaving 7 bases between them. CDR3 nucleotide sequence: TGTGCCAGCAGGGGTAATGAGCAGTACTTC. It is translated as CASRGNEQYF.

This clonotype was detected ten times or more. The rearrangement links TRBV5-1 to TRBJ1-1; TRBD1 agrees at 8 bases. Germline loops: CDR1 SGHRS, CDR2 YFSETQ. CDR3 length: 14 residues. Trimming cost V 4 bases and J 3 bases; bases outside gene matches: 5. The CDR3 loop is CASSRQGLDTEAFF. The CDR3, as DNA: TGCGCCAGCAGCAGACAGGGGCTAGACACTGAAGCTTTCTTT. The entire variable domain, with the rest obtained from reference TRBV5-1 and TRBJ1-1, is as follows: KAGVTQTPRYLIKTRGQQVTLSCSPISGHRSVSWYQQTPGQGLQFLFEYFSETQRNKGNFPGRFSGRQFSNSRSEMNVSTLELGDSALYLCASSRQGLDTEAFFGQGTRLTVV.

This chain links TRBV18 with TRBJ2-5; tentative D call: TRBD1 (5 bases). The germline CDR1 and CDR2 sequences are KGHSH and LQKENI. V was clipped by 5 bases and J by 0 bases, with 7 bases between them. The CDR3 totals 13 residues. CDR3 region: CASSGAYQETQYF. The CDR3 bases are TGTGCCAGCTCAGGGGCGTACCAAGAGACCCAGTACTTC.

This clonotype showed up many times. The chain carries TRBV12-3 or TRBV12-4 and TRBJ1-1; D not certain. The CDR3 is 14 residues long. Trimming shortened V by 4 bases and J by 0 bases, and 9 bases separated the two germline ends. The CDR3 is CASSSRGLNTEAFF. In DNA, the CDR3 is TGTGCCAGCAGTTCACGGGGTCTGAACACTGAAGCTTTCTTT.

The V call is TRBV20-1, the J call TRBJ2-7; 7 nucleotides match TRBD1. Germline V lookup: CDR1 DFQATT, CDR2 SNEGSKA (reference sequence). The CDR3 is 12 residues long. Losses at the gene ends were 3 bases for V and 9 bases for J; bases not matched to a gene: 8. CDR3 bases: TGCAGTGCTAGTAAGGGGGCGTCCGTGCAGTACTTC. It codes for CSASKGASVQYF.

This clonotype was counted ten times or more. The V call is TRBV20-1, the J call TRBJ2-7; TRBD1 agrees at 9 bases. The CDR3 contains 15 residues. J lost 0 bases, V lost 5 bases, and 8 bases had no gene match. CDR1 and CDR2 from the germline V gene are DFQATT and SNEGSKA (reference sequence). The CDR3 sequence is CSALNPGQGSYEQYF. The CDR3, as DNA: TGCAGTGCTCTTAACCCGGGACAGGGCTCCTACGAGCAGTACTTC.

This clonotype was found many times. The chain couples TRBV9 to TRBJ2-1; either TRBD1 or TRBD2 may supply D (5 bases each). V dropped 0 bases and J dropped 7 bases, with 17 bases sitting between them. The germline gives CDR1 SGDLS, CDR2 YYNGEE. The length of the CDR3 is 16 residues. As DNA, the CDR3 is TGTGCCAGCAGCGTAGGGGGCGGGCCGACTGGGAATGAGCAGTTCTTC. Translation: CASSVGGGPTGNEQFF.